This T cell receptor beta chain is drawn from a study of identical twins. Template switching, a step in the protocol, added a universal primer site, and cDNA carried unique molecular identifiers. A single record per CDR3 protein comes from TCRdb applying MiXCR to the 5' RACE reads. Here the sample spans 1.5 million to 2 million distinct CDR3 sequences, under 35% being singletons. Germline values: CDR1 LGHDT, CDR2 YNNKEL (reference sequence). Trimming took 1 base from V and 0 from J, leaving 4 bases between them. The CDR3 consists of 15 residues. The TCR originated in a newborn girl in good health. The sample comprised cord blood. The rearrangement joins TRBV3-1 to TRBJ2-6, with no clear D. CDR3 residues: CASSQGDSGANVLTF. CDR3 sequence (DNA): TGTGCCAGCAGCCAAGGTGACTCTGGGGCCAACGTCCTGACTTTC.